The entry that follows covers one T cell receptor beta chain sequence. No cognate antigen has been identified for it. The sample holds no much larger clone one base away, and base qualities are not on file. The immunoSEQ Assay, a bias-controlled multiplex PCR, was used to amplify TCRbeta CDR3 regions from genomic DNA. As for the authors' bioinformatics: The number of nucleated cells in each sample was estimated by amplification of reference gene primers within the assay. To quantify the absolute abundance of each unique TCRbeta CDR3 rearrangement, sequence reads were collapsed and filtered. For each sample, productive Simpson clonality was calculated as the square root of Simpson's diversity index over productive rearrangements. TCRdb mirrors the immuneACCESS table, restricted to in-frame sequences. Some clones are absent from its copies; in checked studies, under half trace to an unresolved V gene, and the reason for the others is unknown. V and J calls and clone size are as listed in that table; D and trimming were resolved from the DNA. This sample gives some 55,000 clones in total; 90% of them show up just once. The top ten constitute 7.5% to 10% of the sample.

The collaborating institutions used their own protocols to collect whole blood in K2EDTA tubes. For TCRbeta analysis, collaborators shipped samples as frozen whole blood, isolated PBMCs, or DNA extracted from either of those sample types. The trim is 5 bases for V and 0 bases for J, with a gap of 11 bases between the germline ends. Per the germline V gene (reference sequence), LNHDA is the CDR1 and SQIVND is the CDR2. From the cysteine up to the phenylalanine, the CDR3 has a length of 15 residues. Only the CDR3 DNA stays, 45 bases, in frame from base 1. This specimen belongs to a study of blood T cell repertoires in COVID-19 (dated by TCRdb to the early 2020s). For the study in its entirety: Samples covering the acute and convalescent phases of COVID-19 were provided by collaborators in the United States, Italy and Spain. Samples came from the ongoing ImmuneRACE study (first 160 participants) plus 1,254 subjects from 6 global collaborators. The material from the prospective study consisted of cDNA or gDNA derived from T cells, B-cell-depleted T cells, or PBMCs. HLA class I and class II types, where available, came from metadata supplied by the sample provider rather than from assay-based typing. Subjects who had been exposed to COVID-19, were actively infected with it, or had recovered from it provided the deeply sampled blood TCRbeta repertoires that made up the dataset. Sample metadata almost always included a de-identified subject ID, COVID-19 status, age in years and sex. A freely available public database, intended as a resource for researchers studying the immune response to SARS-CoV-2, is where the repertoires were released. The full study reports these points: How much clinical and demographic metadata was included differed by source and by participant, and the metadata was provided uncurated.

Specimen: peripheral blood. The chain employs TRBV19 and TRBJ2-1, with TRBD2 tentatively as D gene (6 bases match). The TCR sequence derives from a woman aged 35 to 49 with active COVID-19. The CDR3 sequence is CASSRERTSYNEQFF. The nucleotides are TGTGCCAGTAGTCGGGAGCGGACCTCCTACAATGAGCAGTTCTTC.